This T cell receptor (beta chain) was obtained from a study of blood T cell repertoires in COVID-19 (TCRdb year 2020). With regard to the full study: Collaborator samples came from the United States, Italy and Spain and covered acute and convalescent phases of COVID-19. Sample metadata almost always included a de-identified subject ID, COVID-19 status, age in years and sex. The material from the prospective study consisted of cDNA or gDNA derived from T cells, B-cell-depleted T cells, or PBMCs. Where available, HLA class I and class II types were taken from metadata supplied by the sample provider and were not determined by assay-based typing. Subjects who had been exposed to COVID-19, were actively infected with it, or had recovered from it provided the deeply sampled blood TCRbeta repertoires that made up the dataset. The repertoires were released in a freely available public database meant as a resource for research on the immune response to SARS-CoV-2. Samples came from the ongoing ImmuneRACE study (first 160 participants) plus 1,254 subjects from 6 global collaborators. The research as a whole found: Clinical and demographic metadata were provided uncurated, with the amount varying by source and participant.

Including the terminal cysteine and phenylalanine, the CDR3 comprises 17 residues. The only DNA kept is the CDR3, 51 bases in frame from the first base. V is cut back by 6 bases and J by 0 bases, with 13 bases in the junction unmatched. CDR1 is given as MNHNY and CDR2 as SVGAGI, both from the germline V gene (reference sequence). As for this clone: Its antigen specificity is not known. It has no much larger one-base neighbor in the sample; base qualities were not kept.

TCRbeta CDR3 regions were amplified from genomic DNA using the immunoSEQ Assay, a bias-controlled multiplex PCR. Under the source paper's analysis protocol: Nucleated cell counts per sample were estimated from amplification of reference gene primers within the assay. To quantify the absolute abundance of each unique TCRbeta CDR3 rearrangement, sequence reads were collapsed and filtered. For each sample, productive Simpson clonality was calculated as the square root of Simpson's diversity index over productive rearrangements. Held by TCRdb, this immuneACCESS table contains in-frame sequences only and omits some clones. Under half of the omission traces to an unresolved V gene where checked; the cause of the rest is unknown. V, J and clone size reflect that table, while D and trimming were determined from the DNA. The table for this sample lists some 200,000 clones; around 81% of them were counted only once. The top ten clones comprise around 7.7% of the sample.

Whole blood was collected in K2EDTA tubes by collaborating institutions according to the institutions' own protocols. Collaborator samples were shipped for TCRbeta analysis as frozen whole blood, isolated PBMCs, or DNA extracted from either sample type. This TCR derives from a woman in her seventies with acute or convalescent COVID-19. Sequencing was carried out using peripheral blood. The rearrangement combines TRBV6-6 with TRBJ1-1; 7 bases in the middle match TRBD1. The CDR3 corresponds to CASSRKRTGYLNTEAFF. In nucleotide form, the sequence is TGTGCCAGCAGCCGAAAGCGGACAGGATATTTGAACACTGAAGCTTTCTTT.